Following are 15 T cell receptor beta chains from one sample sequenced in a study of Ad26.COV2.S vaccination and SARS-CoV-2 variants. Produced via immunoSEQ multiplex PCR; TCRdb's table is partial and in-frame only. The table shows about 320,000 clones, with about 86% occurring only once. Treatment indicated: about 20 received Ad26.COV2.S at low or high dose, single or two shots; about 5 received placebo; per-sample allocation not given. Repertoires come from day 63 after the first vaccine or placebo injection. The source material was peripheral blood, sampled in a trial of Ad26.COV2.S vaccine versus placebo. Every receptor here comes from a person between 18 and 60 years old who received the Ad26.COV2.S COVID-19 vaccine or a placebo.

V is TRBV11-2 and J is TRBJ1-3; 7 nucleotides align to TRBD1. Per germline, CDR1 SGHAT and CDR2 FQNNGV. CDR3 size: 11 residues. Trimming removed 8 bases from V and 15 bases from J; junction bases left unmatched: 10. The CDR3 sequence is CASSRQGRQYF. For the CDR3, the DNA is TGTGCCAGCTCGCGACAGGGTCGTCAATATTTT.

The rearrangement uses TRBV7-6 and TRBJ2-5; no definite D call. CDR3 length: 13 amino acids. Trimming left V 3 bases short and J 2 bases short, with 7 bases between. Germline CDR1 is SGHVS and CDR2 is FNYEAQ. In DNA, the CDR3 is TGTGCCAGCAGCTTCGGGCCACAAGAGACCCAGTACTTC. It encodes CASSFGPQETQYF.

This chain links TRBV21-1 with TRBJ2-3; the table's TRBD1 call for D was not verified on the DNA. TRBV21-1 counts as a pseudogene. This CDR3 contains 17 residues. CDR3 amino acids: CASSKARTGGGTDTQYF. The CDR3 DNA reads as TGTGCCAGCAGCAAAGCCCGGACAGGGGGAGGCACAGATACGCAGTATTTT.

CDR3 sequence: CAWRMVTEAFF. Here the CDR3 DNA reads TGTGCCTGGAGAATGGTCACTGAAGCTTTCTTT. This chain links TRBV30 with TRBJ1-1; no firm D call. The CDR3 is 11 residues long. CDR1 and CDR2 from the germline V gene are GTSNPN and SVGIG (reference sequence). V was shortened by 3 bases and J by 4 bases, with 6 bases between the two germline ends.

The chain carries TRBV5-4 and TRBJ2-2; no reliable D call. The ends were cut back, 0 bases at V and 5 bases at J, with 8 bases in the middle. This CDR3 has 14 residues. Germline V lookup: CDR1 SGHNT, CDR2 YYREEE (reference sequence). CDR3 loop: CASSLAEATGELFF. The CDR3 DNA sequence: TGTGCCAGCAGCTTGGCCGAGGCTACCGGGGAGCTGTTTTTT.

J is TRBJ1-3 and V is TRBV9; 8 nucleotides align to TRBD1. The germline V gene encodes CDR1 SGDLS and CDR2 YYNGEE. J gave up 4 bases and V 1 base, and 10 bases lay outside the gene matches. CDR3 length: 17 amino acids. CDR3 amino acids: CASSVSSRTGWGNTIYF. As DNA, the CDR3 is TGTGCCAGCAGCGTAAGCTCCCGGACAGGGTGGGGAAACACCATATATTTT.

In this sample, this clone turned up once. The J gene is TRBJ2-1, the V gene TRBV5-1; TRBD2 is a possible D gene (7 bases). Germline CDR1 is SGHRS and CDR2 is YFSETQ. This CDR3 contains 16 residues. The V end was cut by 0 bases, the J end by 4 bases, with 14 bases between. This CDR3 is CASSLEGGASYNEQFF. The CDR3 coding sequence is TGCGCCAGCAGCTTGGAAGGGGGGGCCTCTTACAATGAGCAGTTCTTC.

The chain carries TRBV19 and TRBJ1-5; 9 bases map to TRBD1. CDR1 and CDR2 from the germline V gene are LNHDA and SQIVND (reference sequence). The trim removed 5 bases at V and 1 base at J, leaving 6 bases unmatched. The CDR3 runs to 16 residues. The CDR3 sequence is CASSPRTGVSNQPQHF. CDR3 nucleotides: TGTGCCAGTAGTCCTCGGACAGGGGTAAGCAATCAGCCCCAGCATTTT.

The CDR3 loop is CASSLGGLAATYEQYF. Here the CDR3 DNA reads TGTGCCAGCAGCCTAGGAGGGCTAGCGGCGACTTACGAGCAGTACTTC. The chain employs TRBV9 and TRBJ2-7; 7 positions agree with TRBD2. This CDR3 is 16 amino acids long. V gave up 4 bases and J gave up 4 bases; unmatched junction bases: 14. The V gene's germline CDR1 is SGDLS and CDR2 YYNGEE.

The V call is TRBV6-2 or TRBV6-3, the J call TRBJ2-5; a weak D match, TRBD2 (6 bases). V lost 4 bases and J 5 bases, leaving 11 bases between the germline ends. This CDR3 spans 13 amino acids. Germline V gene data show CDR1 as MNHEY and CDR2 as SVGEGT. The DNA of the CDR3 is TGTGCCAGCAGTTTCGCGGGGTCGGAGACCCAGTACTTC. Amino acid sequence: CASSFAGSETQYF.

This clone was observed a handful of times. This sequence joins TRBV5-5 and TRBJ2-1; 8 nucleotides agree with TRBD1. The germline gives CDR1 SGHKS, CDR2 YYEKEE (reference sequence). The ends lost 1 base at V and 5 bases at J; junction bases unmatched: 5. This CDR3 comprises 15 residues. CDR3 nucleotides: TGTGCCAGCAGCTTGAGGACAGGGATCAACAATGAGCAGTTCTTC. Its translation is CASSLRTGINNEQFF.

This sequence joins TRBV3-1 (or the pseudogene TRBV3-2) and TRBJ1-2; possibly TRBD1 for D (6 bases). V lost 5 bases and J 2 bases, leaving 15 bases between the germline ends. The CDR3 runs to 15 residues. Germline-derived CDR1 and CDR2 are LGHDT and YNNKEL (reference sequence). CDR3 DNA: TGTGCCAGCAGCAGCCCTCCTACAGGGAACTATGGCTACACCTTC. As protein: CASSSPPTGNYGYTF.

The chain links TRBV5-1 to TRBJ2-5; weak D call: TRBD1 (8 bases). V was trimmed by 5 bases and J by 2 bases, leaving 19 bases between them. The CDR3 is 16 amino acids. CDR1 SGHRS and CDR2 YFSETQ come from the germline V gene. CDR3 amino acids: CASSFHGQGLQETQYF. The CDR3 DNA sequence: TGCGCCAGCAGTTTCCACGGACAGGGACTACAAGAGACCCAGTACTTC.

This chain links TRBV4-1 with TRBJ1-5; 9 bases are a match to TRBD1. Germline trimming cut 0 bases from V and 4 bases from J; bases unmatched to any gene: 13. Germline CDR1 MGHRA, CDR2 YSYEKL. This CDR3 contains 19 residues. The CDR3 DNA follows: TGCGCCAGCAGCCAAGATTGGGACAGGGCATTTAGTCGTAATCAGCCCCAGCATTTT. Translating gives CASSQDWDRAFSRNQPQHF.

The genes are TRBV18 and TRBJ1-5; 8 positions agree with TRBD1. Germline CDR1 KGHSH, CDR2 LQKENI. The CDR3 is 14 residues long. V lost 5 bases and J lost 1; bases outside the gene matches: 1. CDR3 region: CASSDRGSNQPQHF. The CDR3 DNA follows: TGTGCCAGCTCAGACAGGGGAAGCAATCAGCCCCAGCATTTT.